Below are 13 T cell receptor beta chains sequenced from a single sample in a study of blood T cell repertoires in COVID-19. The assay was immunoSEQ multiplex PCR, and TCRdb's table has in-frame clones only and misses some. The sample holds a few hundred thousand clones; around nine tenths are singletons and the top ten take approximately 6%. Sequenced sample: PBMCs or T cells enriched from blood (not recorded which). These receptors were taken from a woman aged 40 to 50 who had recovered from COVID-19.

The CDR3 sequence: CASSLFGLAGGPNEQFF. In DNA, the CDR3 is TGTGCCAGCAGTTTATTTGGGCTAGCGGGAGGGCCCAATGAGCAGTTCTTC. J is TRBJ2-1 and V is TRBV27; 12 bases agree with TRBD2. There are 17 residues in the CDR3. The V and J ends lost 1 base and 6 bases, in that order; junction bases with no gene match: 7. Germline loops: CDR1 MNHEY, CDR2 SMNVEV (reference sequence).

The chain links TRBV6-5 to TRBJ1-5, with 9 positions matching TRBD1. Trimming took 6 bases from V and 5 from J; bases not matched to a gene: 5. The length of the CDR3 is 14 residues. Germline loops: CDR1 MNHEY, CDR2 SVGAGI. CDR3 DNA sequence: TGTGCCAGCAGCACCACAGGGGGCGATCAGCCCCAGCATTTT. It codes for CASSTTGGDQPQHF.

This clone was recorded only once. The chain uses TRBV7-2 and TRBJ2-7; the D gene is possibly TRBD2 (6 bases). V was trimmed by 5 bases and J by 2 bases, leaving 16 bases between them. CDR1 and CDR2 from the germline V gene are SGHTA and FQGNSA. This CDR3 is built from 15 residues. For the CDR3, the DNA is TGTGCCAGCAGCCGGGTTGGGGGAGGAACCTACGAGCAGTACTTC. It yields the protein CASSRVGGGTYEQYF.

This clone was observed once. The V gene is TRBV4-3, the J gene TRBJ1-6, with D tentatively TRBD1 (6 bases). This CDR3 spans 14 amino acids. V lost 4 bases and J lost 10, with 14 bases in between. The germline V gene has CDR1 LGHNA and CDR2 YSLEER. The CDR3 nucleotides are TGCGCCAGCAGCCTTAGCAGGGGTGGCTCACCCCTCCACTTT. Protein sequence: CASSLSRGGSPLHF.

The chain employs TRBV15 and TRBJ2-5, with D perhaps TRBD1 (6 bases). CDR1 is LNHNV and CDR2 is YYDKDF in the germline V gene (reference sequence). Trimming took off 0 bases at V and 4 bases at J, with 9 bases between the two ends. CDR3 length: 14 amino acids. In DNA, the CDR3 is TGTGCCACCAGCAGAGATCAGGGGCTAGAGACCCAGTACTTC. Its protein product is CATSRDQGLETQYF.

The CDR3 DNA is TGTGCCAGCAGCTCCGGCAGGGGAACTAATGAAAAACTGTTTTTT. This encodes CASSSGRGTNEKLFF. The rearrangement joins TRBV7-6 to TRBJ1-4; maybe TRBD1 (6 bases). This CDR3 contains 15 residues. Germline CDR1 is SGHVS and CDR2 is FNYEAQ. The germline V and J ends were trimmed by 4 bases and 1 base, with 10 bases remaining between them.

This clone was seen only once. The chain joins TRBV24-1 to TRBJ2-7; 7 nucleotides align to TRBD1. Losses at the gene ends were 4 bases for V and 5 bases for J; bases not matched to a gene: 7. Germline assignment: CDR1 KGHDR and CDR2 SFDVKD. The length of the CDR3 is 14 residues. CDR3 sequence (DNA): TGTGCCACCAGTGACGCCAGACAGGGACACGAGCAGTACTTC. Its translation is CATSDARQGHEQYF.

This chain connects TRBV5-1 to TRBJ1-2; a possible D gene is TRBD1 (6 bases). CDR3 length: 15 residues. Trimming stripped 0 bases from V and 2 bases from J, with 11 bases between. Germline loops: CDR1 SGHRS, CDR2 YFSETQ. The CDR3 protein is CASSLDRAQNYGYTF. The CDR3 DNA follows: TGCGCCAGCAGCTTGGACAGGGCGCAGAACTATGGCTACACCTTC.

V and J are TRBV7-3 and TRBJ2-7, with D possibly matching TRBD1 (6 bases). Germline V lookup: CDR1 SGHTA, CDR2 FQGTGA. This CDR3 region has 13 residues. Trimming took off 1 base at V and 12 bases at J, with 16 bases between the two ends. This CDR3 is CASSLISQGPRYF. The CDR3 coding sequence is TGTGCCAGCAGCTTAATTTCGCAGGGGCCGAGGTACTTC.

This clone was counted a single time. The gene calls are TRBV7-2 and TRBJ1-4; D is undetermined. The V and J ends lost 1 base and 5 bases respectively, with 5 bases between them. From germline, CDR1 is SGHTA and CDR2 FQGNSA. The length of the CDR3 is 13 residues. The CDR3 DNA follows: TGTGCCAGCAGCTTAGGTTTAAATGAAAAACTGTTTTTT. Translating gives CASSLGLNEKLFF.

This chain joins TRBV6-5 and TRBJ2-1; 7 bases fit TRBD1. Germline loops: CDR1 MNHEY, CDR2 SVGAGI. This CDR3 is built from 15 residues. V lost 6 bases to trimming and J lost 0 bases; unmatched junction nucleotides: 5. The CDR3 coding sequence is TGTGCCAGCAGCTTACAGGGGTTCTCCTACAATGAGCAGTTCTTC. Translation: CASSLQGFSYNEQFF.

This clone has just one count. The chain employs TRBV19 and TRBJ1-3, with D unresolved. This CDR3 has 16 amino acids. CDR1 LNHDA and CDR2 SQIVND come from the germline V gene (reference sequence). Trimming took off 5 bases at V and 2 bases at J, with 16 bases between the two ends. The CDR3 coding sequence is TGTGCCAGTAGTTATGGTCCTATCATACCTGGAAACACCATATATTTT. Encoded protein: CASSYGPIIPGNTIYF.

The chain recombines TRBV28 with TRBJ2-6; D is perhaps TRBD2 (5 bases). CDR1 is MDHEN, CDR2 SYDVKM, per germline. The CDR3 totals 18 residues. V was clipped by 3 bases and J by 0 bases, with 15 bases between them. The CDR3 region is CASSFLTVGGSGANVLTF. For the CDR3, the DNA is TGTGCCAGCAGTTTCCTGACCGTCGGAGGCTCTGGGGCCAACGTCCTGACTTTC. The whole variable domain, remainder taken from reference TRBV28 and TRBJ2-6, is DVKVTQSSRYLVKRTGEKVFLECVQDMDHENMFWYRQDPGLGLRLIYFSYDVKMKEKGDIPEGYSVSREKKERFSLILESASTNQTSMYLCASSFLTVGGSGANVLTFGAGSRLTVL.